The rows below give T cell receptor beta chains drawn from one sample of a study of blood T cell repertoires in COVID-19. Method: immunoSEQ multiplex PCR; TCRdb's copy keeps in-frame clones and lacks some. The table shows over 200,000 clones, with approximately 90% occurring only once. The sequenced sample was PBMCs or T cells enriched from blood (not recorded which). The receptors come from a middle-aged man who had recovered from COVID-19. Both conserved end residues are part of each CDR3. Fields, in order: V gene, clone size, J gene, D gene, CDR3 DNA, CDR3 protein. A D gene is named only where the DNA matches it firmly. Rows may omit the clone size; those that give it use once, few, many or a size class.

V gene: TRBV6-1
clone size: .
J gene: TRBJ2-7
D gene: .
CDR3 DNA: TGTGCCAGCAGTGAAGCGCACGCAATCTACGGGCAGTACTTC
CDR3 protein: CASSEAHAIYGQYF

V gene: TRBV18
clone size: .
J gene: TRBJ1-6
D gene: .
CDR3 DNA: TGTGCCAGCTCCCCGGCACACGGGGACTATAATTCACCCCTCCACTTT
CDR3 protein: CASSPAHGDYNSPLHF

V gene: TRBV29-1
clone size: .
J gene: TRBJ2-7
D gene: .
CDR3 DNA: TGCAGTGTATTAGCAGGGGTCGAGCAGTACTTC
CDR3 protein: CSVLAGVEQYF

V gene: TRBV18
clone size: once
J gene: TRBJ2-1
D gene: .
CDR3 DNA: TGTGCCAGCTCACCCTTGGCAGGATCCTACAATGAGCAGTTCTTC
CDR3 protein: CASSPLAGSYNEQFF

V gene: TRBV19
clone size: .
J gene: TRBJ2-1
D gene: TRBD2
CDR3 DNA: TGTGCCAGTAGTCCCACTAGCGGGGTTCCCAATGAGCAGTTCTTC
CDR3 protein: CASSPTSGVPNEQFF

V gene: TRBV5-5
clone size: .
J gene: TRBJ1-5
D gene: .
CDR3 DNA: TGTGCCAGCAGCTTGGAGCTCAATCAGCCCCAGCATTTT
CDR3 protein: CASSLELNQPQHF

V gene: TRBV7-2
clone size: .
J gene: TRBJ2-6
D gene: .
CDR3 DNA: TGTGCCAGCAGCTTATCCCCAGGGGACTACGCTGGGGCCAACGTCCTGACTTTC
CDR3 protein: CASSLSPGDYAGANVLTF

V gene: TRBV28
clone size: .
J gene: TRBJ2-2
D gene: .
CDR3 DNA: TGTGCCAGCAGAGGGGATCAGACGAACACCGGGGAGCTGTTTTTT
CDR3 protein: CASRGDQTNTGELFF

V gene: TRBV5-8
clone size: .
J gene: TRBJ2-1
D gene: .
CDR3 DNA: TGTGCCAGCAGATCTAATCTAGGGGGGGCCTCCTACAATGAGCAGTTCTTC
CDR3 protein: CASRSNLGGASYNEQFF

V gene: TRBV9
clone size: .
J gene: TRBJ2-5
D gene: TRBD1
CDR3 DNA: TGTGCCAGCAGCGTAGGAGGAAGACAGGGACAGACCCAGTACTTC
CDR3 protein: CASSVGGRQGQTQYF

V gene: TRBV18
clone size: .
J gene: TRBJ1-5
D gene: .
CDR3 DNA: TGTGCCAGCTCACTGACAGATAGCAATCAGCCCCAGCATTTT
CDR3 protein: CASSLTDSNQPQHF

V gene: TRBV11-2
clone size: .
J gene: TRBJ2-4
D gene: .
CDR3 DNA: TGTGCCAGCACCCAGGCCCCTCAGGGTTCTGCCAAAAACATTCAGTACTTC
CDR3 protein: CASTQAPQGSAKNIQYF

V gene: TRBV19
clone size: once
J gene: TRBJ2-1
D gene: TRBD2
CDR3 DNA: TGTGCCAGTAGTATATTAGCGGGGGGGCCCAATGAGCAGTTCTTC
CDR3 protein: CASSILAGGPNEQFF

V gene: TRBV6-1
clone size: once
J gene: TRBJ1-5
D gene: .
CDR3 DNA: TGTGCCAGCAGTGAAGCGCAGGGTTGGGGGCTCATTGGTCAGCCCCAGCATTTT
CDR3 protein: CASSEAQGWGLIGQPQHF

V gene: TRBV11-1
clone size: .
J gene: TRBJ2-7
D gene: .
CDR3 DNA: TGTGCCAGCAGCCGTAGGACAAAAAACGCCAAACAGTACTTC
CDR3 protein: CASSRRTKNAKQYF

V gene: TRBV11-3
clone size: .
J gene: TRBJ1-1
D gene: .
CDR3 DNA: TGTGCCAGCAGCAGGGGCAGGAGGAACACTGAAGCTTTCTTT
CDR3 protein: CASSRGRRNTEAFF

V gene: TRBV4-1
clone size: .
J gene: TRBJ1-2
D gene: .
CDR3 DNA: TGCGCCAGCCGGGGGTATGGTGGCTACACCTTC
CDR3 protein: CASRGYGGYTF

V gene: TRBV5-5
clone size: .
J gene: TRBJ1-2
D gene: .
CDR3 DNA: TGTGCCAGCAGCTTTAATCCGGGGGAACTCTATGGCTACACCTTC
CDR3 protein: CASSFNPGELYGYTF

V gene: TRBV28
clone size: .
J gene: TRBJ1-5
D gene: .
CDR3 DNA: TGTGCCAGCAGTCCCCCGTGGAGGGGCAGCAATCAGCCCCAGCATTTT
CDR3 protein: CASSPPWRGSNQPQHF

V gene: TRBV19
clone size: .
J gene: TRBJ1-4
D gene: .
CDR3 DNA: TGTGCCAGTAGTATGGCCGTGTCTAATGAAAAACTGTTTTTT
CDR3 protein: CASSMAVSNEKLFF

V gene: TRBV12-5
clone size: .
J gene: TRBJ1-1
D gene: TRBD1
CDR3 DNA: TGTGCTAGTGGTTTGAGGGACAGCCTTGAAGCTTTCTTT
CDR3 protein: CASGLRDSLEAFF

V gene: TRBV6-5
clone size: .
J gene: TRBJ1-2
D gene: .
CDR3 DNA: TGTGCCAGCAACGGCAGGTTCACTTCTAACTATGGCTACACCTTC
CDR3 protein: CASNGRFTSNYGYTF

V gene: TRBV11-2
clone size: .
J gene: TRBJ1-3
D gene: .
CDR3 DNA: TGTGCCAGCAGCTTAGTACGGGGAACTGGAAACACCATATATTTT
CDR3 protein: CASSLVRGTGNTIYF

V gene: TRBV7-3
clone size: .
J gene: TRBJ2-1
D gene: .
CDR3 DNA: TGTGCCAGCAGCTTAGTCGTCAGCTCCTACAATGAGCAGTTCTTC
CDR3 protein: CASSLVVSSYNEQFF

V gene: TRBV10-1
clone size: once
J gene: TRBJ2-1
D gene: .
CDR3 DNA: TGCGCCAGCAGTGAGGGACTCAACAATGAGCAGTTCTTC
CDR3 protein: CASSEGLNNEQFF

V gene: TRBV7-6
clone size: .
J gene: TRBJ2-3
D gene: .
CDR3 DNA: TGTGCCAGCAGTCGCGCAGGGCAAAGCACAGATACGCAGTATTTT
CDR3 protein: CASSRAGQSTDTQYF

V gene: TRBV10-3
clone size: once
J gene: TRBJ1-2
D gene: TRBD1
CDR3 DNA: TGTGCCACCCGAATTGGGACAGGGACTAACTATGGCTACACCTTC
CDR3 protein: CATRIGTGTNYGYTF

V gene: TRBV9
clone size: once
J gene: TRBJ1-1
D gene: TRBD1
CDR3 DNA: TGTGCCAGCGGCACAGGGGGCGGTGAAGCTTTCTTT
CDR3 protein: CASGTGGGEAFF

V gene: TRBV19
clone size: once
J gene: TRBJ1-2
D gene: .
CDR3 DNA: TGTGCCAGTGGGCCCGACAGGTTCGTCTATGGCTACACCTTC
CDR3 protein: CASGPDRFVYGYTF

V gene: TRBV11-2
clone size: .
J gene: TRBJ2-3
D gene: TRBD2
CDR3 DNA: TGTGCCAGCAGCTTAGAGGGACTAGCGGGAGTGGATACGCAGTATTTT
CDR3 protein: CASSLEGLAGVDTQYF

V gene: TRBV11-2
clone size: .
J gene: TRBJ1-6
D gene: .
CDR3 DNA: TGTGCCAGCAGCTTAAGTGGGCAGGGAGGCTCACCCCTCCACTTT
CDR3 protein: CASSLSGQGGSPLHF

V gene: TRBV6-1
clone size: .
J gene: TRBJ2-5
D gene: TRBD1
CDR3 DNA: TGTGCCAGCAGTGAAAGGGAGGACAGGGGGCAAGAGACCCAGTACTTC
CDR3 protein: CASSEREDRGQETQYF

V gene: TRBV5-4
clone size: .
J gene: TRBJ2-3
D gene: TRBD2
CDR3 DNA: TGTGCCAGCAGCTTGGGACTAGCGGGGGCCATCACAGATACGCAGTATTTT
CDR3 protein: CASSLGLAGAITDTQYF

V gene: TRBV5-6
clone size: .
J gene: TRBJ2-5
D gene: TRBD1
CDR3 DNA: TGTGCCAGCAGCTTGTTCGGGACAGGATTAAAACGGGAGACCCAGTACTTC
CDR3 protein: CASSLFGTGLKRETQYF

V gene: TRBV7-9
clone size: .
J gene: TRBJ1-5
D gene: .
CDR3 DNA: TGTGCCAGCAGCCAGGGTTTCAATCAGCCCCAGCATTTT
CDR3 protein: CASSQGFNQPQHF

V gene: TRBV13
clone size: .
J gene: TRBJ2-5
D gene: TRBD1
CDR3 DNA: TGTGCCAGCAGCTTTGAGGGACAGGGGTGGGAGACCCAGTACTTC
CDR3 protein: CASSFEGQGWETQYF

V gene: TRBV29-1
clone size: .
J gene: TRBJ2-7
D gene: TRBD2
CDR3 DNA: TGCAGCTCTCTCGGCGGGGGGGGAGACCACGAGCAGTACTTC
CDR3 protein: CSSLGGGGDHEQYF

V gene: TRBV3-1/TRBV3-2
clone size: once
J gene: TRBJ2-3
D gene: .
CDR3 DNA: TGTGCCAGCAGCCAAACCCTCACCCCGGGCACAGATACGCAGTATTTT
CDR3 protein: CASSQTLTPGTDTQYF

V gene: TRBV9
clone size: .
J gene: TRBJ1-1
D gene: .
CDR3 DNA: TGTGCCAGCAGCGGCCCTATTAGCGGGGGCGGCACTGAAGCTTTCTTT
CDR3 protein: CASSGPISGGGTEAFF

V gene: TRBV13
clone size: .
J gene: TRBJ1-2
D gene: .
CDR3 DNA: TGTGCCAGCAGCTGCCTCCTGGACAGACAGGAAGACTATGGCTACACCTTC
CDR3 protein: CASSCLLDRQEDYGYTF

V gene: TRBV4-2
clone size: .
J gene: TRBJ1-2
D gene: .
CDR3 DNA: TGTGCCAGCAGCCAAGCAGACGGAGCACCCTTATTCGGATCTGGCTACACCTTC
CDR3 protein: CASSQADGAPLFGSGYTF

V gene: TRBV13
clone size: .
J gene: TRBJ1-4
D gene: .
CDR3 DNA: TGTGCCAGCAGCCACCGGGCCGTGGGAGATGAAAAACTGTTTTTT
CDR3 protein: CASSHRAVGDEKLFF

V gene: TRBV7-3
clone size: .
J gene: TRBJ2-1
D gene: TRBD2
CDR3 DNA: TGTGCCAGCAGCTCGCGAGCGGGAATAACCTACAATGAGCAGTTCTTC
CDR3 protein: CASSSRAGITYNEQFF

V gene: TRBV7-2
clone size: .
J gene: TRBJ1-4
D gene: TRBD1
CDR3 DNA: TGTGCCAGCAGCCCAACGACAGGGGATGAAAAACTGTTTTTT
CDR3 protein: CASSPTTGDEKLFF

V gene: TRBV9
clone size: .
J gene: TRBJ1-2
D gene: TRBD1
CDR3 DNA: TGTGCCAGCAGGGGACAGGGGGTCTTGCGGTATGGCTACACCTTC
CDR3 protein: CASRGQGVLRYGYTF

V gene: TRBV24-1
clone size: .
J gene: TRBJ1-5
D gene: .
CDR3 DNA: TGTGCCACCAGTGACGGGAACCAGCCCCAGCATTTT
CDR3 protein: CATSDGNQPQHF

V gene: TRBV27
clone size: .
J gene: TRBJ2-3
D gene: .
CDR3 DNA: TGTGCCAGCAGTACCTATCCCCAACTTAGCACAGATACGCAGTATTTT
CDR3 protein: CASSTYPQLSTDTQYF

V gene: TRBV19
clone size: .
J gene: TRBJ1-3
D gene: .
CDR3 DNA: TGTGCCAGTAGGTGGGGGGGCGACGCCGCCTCTGGAAACACCATATATTTT
CDR3 protein: CASRWGGDAASGNTIYF

V gene: TRBV11-3
clone size: .
J gene: TRBJ2-7
D gene: .
CDR3 DNA: TGTGCCAGCAGCTTAGTAGTTTACGAGCAGTACTTC
CDR3 protein: CASSLVVYEQYF

V gene: TRBV3-1/TRBV3-2
clone size: .
J gene: TRBJ2-7
D gene: TRBD2
CDR3 DNA: TGTGCCAGCAGCCAAGATATACAGCGGGGGGAGTGGGAGCAGTACTTC
CDR3 protein: CASSQDIQRGEWEQYF

V gene: TRBV7-2
clone size: .
J gene: TRBJ1-5
D gene: .
CDR3 DNA: TGTGCCAGCAGCCAAGATAGCACCGGGATCAATCAGCCCCAGCATTTT
CDR3 protein: CASSQDSTGINQPQHF

V gene: TRBV18
clone size: .
J gene: TRBJ1-3
D gene: .
CDR3 DNA: TGTGCCAGCTCACTCGAGAACTCTGGAAACACCATATATTTT
CDR3 protein: CASSLENSGNTIYF

V gene: TRBV29-1
clone size: .
J gene: TRBJ2-1
D gene: .
CDR3 DNA: TGCAGCACTAGGAGTTACTACCTGTATGAGCAGTTCTTC
CDR3 protein: CSTRSYYLYEQFF

V gene: TRBV7-2
clone size: .
J gene: TRBJ2-1
D gene: TRBD1
CDR3 DNA: TGTGCCAGCAGCTTACAACCCACCGGGACAGGCGGCAATGAGCAGTTCTTC
CDR3 protein: CASSLQPTGTGGNEQFF

V gene: TRBV4-1
clone size: .
J gene: TRBJ1-5
D gene: .
CDR3 DNA: TGCGCCAGCAGCCAAGTAGGGGGCAATCAGCCCCAGCATTTT
CDR3 protein: CASSQVGGNQPQHF

V gene: TRBV21-1
clone size: once
J gene: TRBJ1-5
D gene: .
CDR3 DNA: TGTGCCGGGACAGGGGGCAATCAGCCCCAGCATTTT
CDR3 protein: CAGTGGNQPQHF

V gene: TRBV30
clone size: .
J gene: TRBJ1-3
D gene: TRBD1
CDR3 DNA: TGTGCCTGGAGTACCCCCGGGACAGGGGGAAACACCATATATTTT
CDR3 protein: CAWSTPGTGGNTIYF